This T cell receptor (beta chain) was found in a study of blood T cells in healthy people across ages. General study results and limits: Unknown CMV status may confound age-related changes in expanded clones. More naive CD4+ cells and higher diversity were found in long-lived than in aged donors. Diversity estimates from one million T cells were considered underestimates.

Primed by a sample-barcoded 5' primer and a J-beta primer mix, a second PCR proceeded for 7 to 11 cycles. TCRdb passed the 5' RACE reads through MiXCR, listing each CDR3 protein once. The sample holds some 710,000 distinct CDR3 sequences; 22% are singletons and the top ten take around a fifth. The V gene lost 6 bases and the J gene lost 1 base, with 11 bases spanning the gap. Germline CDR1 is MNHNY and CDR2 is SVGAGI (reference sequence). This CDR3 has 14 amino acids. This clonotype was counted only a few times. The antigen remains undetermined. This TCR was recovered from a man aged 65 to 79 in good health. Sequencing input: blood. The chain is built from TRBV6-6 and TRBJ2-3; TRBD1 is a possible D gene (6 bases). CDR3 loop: CASSRTGRTDTQYF. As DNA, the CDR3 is TGTGCCAGCAGCCGAACAGGGCGCACAGATACGCAGTATTTT.